A selection of T cell receptor beta chains follows, all from one sample in a study of post-analysis software for immune sequencing data. TCRdb independently ran MiXCR on the PCR reads; one entry per CDR3 protein. Of 650,000 to 850,000 distinct CDR3 sequences in the sample, around 53% were seen once. Sequenced sample: blood. The receptors were sampled from a girl aged 5 to 17 with multiple sclerosis. The CDR3 runs from the conserved cysteine through the conserved F or W. The order of the fields is V gene, clone size, D gene, J gene, CDR3 DNA, CDR3 protein. A D gene is named only where the DNA matches it firmly. The size entry is marked missing in some rows and otherwise reads once, few, many or a size class.

TRBV7-6,-,-,TRBJ2-5,TGTGCCAGCAGCCTCTGGCCCCAAGAGACCCAGTACTTC,CASSLWPQETQYF
TRBV12-3/TRBV12-4,few,-,TRBJ1-5,TGTGCCAGCAGCATCCTGGGGGACCAGCCCCAGCATTTT,CASSILGDQPQHF
TRBV29-1,-,-,TRBJ2-2,TGCAGCGTTGGATCGGGGGTTACTGCCGGGGAGCTGTTTTTT,CSVGSGVTAGELFF
TRBV3-1,-,TRBD2,TRBJ2-2,TGTGCCAGCAGCCCTCATCTGGGACTAGCGGGAGGGCCGAACACCGGGGAGCTGTTTTTT,CASSPHLGLAGGPNTGELFF
TRBV5-1,-,-,TRBJ2-7,TGCGCCAGCAGCCCCGCCGGGGTGAGCCGCGAGCAGTACTTC,CASSPAGVSREQYF
TRBV20-1,-,-,TRBJ2-5,TGCAGTGCTTCTGGGGAAAGGGGGCTAGCGGAGACCCAGTACTTC,CSASGERGLAETQYF
TRBV6-5,-,-,TRBJ2-5,TGTGCCAGCAGACAACCAGGGGAACAAGAGACCCAGTACTTC,CASRQPGEQETQYF
TRBV5-1,few,TRBD1,TRBJ1-2,TGCGCCAGCAGCTTGGAGCCAGGGGGACTCTATGGCTACACCTTC,CASSLEPGGLYGYTF
TRBV29-1,-,TRBD2,TRBJ2-1,TGCAGCGTTGAAGAACCCGGGACTAGCGGTTTCCCGTTCTTC,CSVEEPGTSGFPFF
TRBV12-3/TRBV12-4,few,TRBD1,TRBJ2-1,TGTGCCAGCAGTTTGGGACAGGGGTTATCCTATGAGCAGTTCTTC,CASSLGQGLSYEQFF
TRBV20-1,-,TRBD1,TRBJ2-7,TGCAGTGCTAGAGATTCTCGAGGACAGGGATACGAGCAGTACTTC,CSARDSRGQGYEQYF
TRBV20-1,-,TRBD1,TRBJ2-7,TGCAGTGCTGGACAGGGCGACGCCTACGAGCAGTACTTC,CSAGQGDAYEQYF
TRBV5-1,-,TRBD2,TRBJ2-7,TGCGCCAGCAGCTTGGTTGAGCTAGCGGGAACCTACGAGCAGTACTTC,CASSLVELAGTYEQYF
TRBV5-1,-,-,TRBJ1-1,TGCACCAGCAGCTTGGTGGGGGCGAACACTGAAGCTTTCTTT,CTSSLVGANTEAFF
TRBV2,-,TRBD2,TRBJ2-1,TGTGCCAGCAGTCACACCATAGCGGGGAGCTCCTACAATGAGCAGTTCTTC,CASSHTIAGSSYNEQFF
TRBV7-6,few,-,TRBJ2-5,TGTGCCAGCAGGTCCCTTGGGGGGGGGCACCAAGAGACCCAGTACTTC,CASRSLGGGHQETQYF
TRBV20-1,-,-,TRBJ2-7,TGCAGTGTGAAAAGCGCCATAAGTAACAATGAGCAGTACTTC,CSVKSAISNNEQYF
TRBV5-1,-,-,TRBJ2-1,TGCGCCAGCAGCCGAAATGCCCCAAATGAGCAGTTCTTC,CASSRNAPNEQFF
TRBV12-3/TRBV12-4,-,TRBD2,TRBJ2-5,TGTGCCAGACTCAGCGGGAGGATGAGCAATGAGCAGTACTTC,CARLSGRMSNEQYF
TRBV6-5,few,-,TRBJ2-7,TGTGCCAGCAGTTACTCGACCCCTGTATACGAGCAGTACTTC,CASSYSTPVYEQYF
TRBV7-3,once,TRBD2,TRBJ2-3,TGTGCCAGCAGCTCGATCGGGGCGGGAGGGTTTGGAGATACGCAGTATTTT,CASSSIGAGGFGDTQYF
TRBV5-1,-,-,TRBJ2-7,TGCGCCAGCAGCTTGAGAGGGGGGTCCTACGAGCAGTACTTC,CASSLRGGSYEQYF
TRBV7-6,-,-,TRBJ1-2,TGTGCCAGCAGCCCGTGGAAGGTTAACTATGGCTACACCTTC,CASSPWKVNYGYTF
TRBV20-1,-,TRBD2,TRBJ2-1,TGCAGTGCTAGACCCCCGGGGACTAGCGGGAAATCTAGGTTCTTC,CSARPPGTSGKSRFF
TRBV6-5,-,TRBD2,TRBJ2-1,TGTGCCAGCAGTTACTCGATGGTGGGACTAGCGGGAAAGGGTGAGCAGTTCTTC,CASSYSMVGLAGKGEQFF
TRBV15,-,TRBD2,TRBJ2-7,TGTGCCACCAGCAGAAAGGGACTAGCGGGGGGGCCGGGTTTCTACGAGCAGTACTTC,CATSRKGLAGGPGFYEQYF
TRBV29-1,many,-,TRBJ2-7,TGCAGCGTTGGAGGCCGAAGCTCCTACGAGCAGTACTTC,CSVGGRSSYEQYF
TRBV15,-,-,TRBJ2-7,TGTGCCGCCAGCAAGCGATCGGGAGACGAGCAGTACTTC,CAASKRSGDEQYF
TRBV11-2,-,-,TRBJ2-4,TGTGCCAGTTTAAAGACAGGCCAGAGTGACATTCAGTACTTC,CASLKTGQSDIQYF
TRBV20-1,few,TRBD1,TRBJ1-2,TGCAGTGCCCCACTCTCCGGACAGGGGGTGGGCTATGGCTACACCTTC,CSAPLSGQGVGYGYTF
TRBV27,few,TRBD2,TRBJ2-5,TGTGCCAGCAGTATATTTAGCGGGGAGACCCAGTACTTC,CASSIFSGETQYF
TRBV2,-,-,TRBJ2-7,TGTGCCAGCAAGGAACAGGTGTACGAGCAGTACTTC,CASKEQVYEQYF
TRBV6-4,-,-,TRBJ2-3,TGTGCCAGCAGTGGTAGGCTCACAGATACGCAGTATTTT,CASSGRLTDTQYF
TRBV7-8,-,TRBD2,TRBJ2-1,TGTGCCAGCAGCCAAAGACTAGCGGGGCAGTACAATGAGCAGTTCTTC,CASSQRLAGQYNEQFF
TRBV20-1,-,-,TRBJ2-1,TGCAGTGCTAGAGATATGACCCTAGCGCCCTACAATGAGCAGTTCTTC,CSARDMTLAPYNEQFF
TRBV29-1,-,-,TRBJ1-5,TGCAGCGTTGGGCTAGGTCCCGCGACTGAGGCCCAGCATTTT,CSVGLGPATEAQHF
TRBV10-3,-,-,TRBJ2-7,TGTGCCATCAGTGAGTCGACGAAGATGAGGGGCGAGCAGTACTTC,CAISESTKMRGEQYF
TRBV29-1,-,-,TRBJ2-3,TGCAGCGTGTGGGTCCAGGACATGAAGGATACGCAGTATTTT,CSVWVQDMKDTQYF
TRBV6-6,-,TRBD1,TRBJ2-3,TGTGCCAGCGGGGACAGGGGGGGAGATACGCAGTATTTT,CASGDRGGDTQYF
TRBV5-1,-,-,TRBJ1-1,TGCGCCACTCGGCGGGGTGCTGAAGCTTTCTTT,CATRRGAEAFF
TRBV5-1,few,-,TRBJ1-2,TGCGCCAGCAGCTTGTCTGGGCCAAGTGGCTATGGCTACACCTTC,CASSLSGPSGYGYTF
TRBV4-1,-,-,TRBJ1-2,TGCGCCGGCAGCCAAGCGCCCAGGGAGGATGGCTACACCTTC,CAGSQAPREDGYTF
TRBV20-1,-,TRBD2,TRBJ2-1,TGCAGTGCTCCCTATAGCGGGAGGGGTTACAATGAGCAGTTCTTC,CSAPYSGRGYNEQFF
TRBV20-1,-,TRBD1,TRBJ1-5,TGCAGTGCTAGTTCCCGGACAGGGGGGAGCAATCAGCCCCAGCATTTT,CSASSRTGGSNQPQHF
TRBV20-1,-,-,TRBJ1-2,TGCAGTGCTAGGTCGCGGGGGATCATACAGCGGGGCTACACCTTC,CSARSRGIIQRGYTF
TRBV27,-,TRBD1,TRBJ2-2,TGTGCCAGCAGTAACCGACAGGGAGCCACCGGGGAGCTGTTTTTT,CASSNRQGATGELFF